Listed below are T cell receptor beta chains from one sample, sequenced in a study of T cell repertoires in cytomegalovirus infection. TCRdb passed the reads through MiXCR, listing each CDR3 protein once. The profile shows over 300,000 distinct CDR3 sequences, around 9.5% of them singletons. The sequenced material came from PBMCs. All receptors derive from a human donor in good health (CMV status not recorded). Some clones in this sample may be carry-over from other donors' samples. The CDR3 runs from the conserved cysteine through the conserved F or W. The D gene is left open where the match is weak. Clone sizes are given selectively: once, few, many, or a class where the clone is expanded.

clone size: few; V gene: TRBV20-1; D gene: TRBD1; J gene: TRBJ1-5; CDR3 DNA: TGCAGTGCTATCTACGTGACAGGGATTTTGGGCAATCAGCCCCAGCATTTT; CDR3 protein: CSAIYVTGILGNQPQHF
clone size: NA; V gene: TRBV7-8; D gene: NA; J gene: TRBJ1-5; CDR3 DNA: TGTGCCAGCAGCGAGCTGCCCAGGGGATATAGCAATCAGCCCCAGCATTTT; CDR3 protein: CASSELPRGYSNQPQHF
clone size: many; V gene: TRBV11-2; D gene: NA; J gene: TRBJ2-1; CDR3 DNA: TGTGCCAGTTTGGCGGCCGGGAATGAGCAGTTCTTC; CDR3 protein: CASLAAGNEQFF
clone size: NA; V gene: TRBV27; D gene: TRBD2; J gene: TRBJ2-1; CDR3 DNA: TGTGCCAGCAGTCGACCGACTAGCGGGAGAGGTGTCTACAATGAGCAGTTCTTC; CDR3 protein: CASSRPTSGRGVYNEQFF
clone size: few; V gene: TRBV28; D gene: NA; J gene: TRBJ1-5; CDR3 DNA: TGTGCCAGCAGTTTATTGGTATGGGCCGACGGCCAGCCCCAGCATTTT; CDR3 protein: CASSLLVWADGQPQHF
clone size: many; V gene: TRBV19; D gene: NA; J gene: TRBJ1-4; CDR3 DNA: TGTGCCAGTAGTTCCCCTCCGTGGACGGCTGGTGAAAAACTGTTTTTT; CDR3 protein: CASSSPPWTAGEKLFF
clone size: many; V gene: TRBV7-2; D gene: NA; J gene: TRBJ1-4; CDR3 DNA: TGTGCCAGCAGCTTTTACAGTTCTAATGAAAAACTGTTTTTT; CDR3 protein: CASSFYSSNEKLFF
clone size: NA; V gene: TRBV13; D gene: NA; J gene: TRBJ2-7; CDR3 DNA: TGTGCCAGCAGCTTCAGGGGTACCGAGCAGTACTTC; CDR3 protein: CASSFRGTEQYF
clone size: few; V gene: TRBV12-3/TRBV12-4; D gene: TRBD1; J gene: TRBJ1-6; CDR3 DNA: TGTGCCAGCAGTTTAGGGGACAGCCCATGGAATTCACCCCTCCACTTT; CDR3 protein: CASSLGDSPWNSPLHF
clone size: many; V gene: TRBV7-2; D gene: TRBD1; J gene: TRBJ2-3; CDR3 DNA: TGTGCCAGCAGCTCAAGGGCGACAGGGGGTTTCACAGATACGCAGTATTTT; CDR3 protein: CASSSRATGGFTDTQYF
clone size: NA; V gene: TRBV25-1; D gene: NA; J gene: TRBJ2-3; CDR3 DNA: TGTGCCAGCAGTGAAGCAGGGGCTAGCACAGATACGCAGTATTTT; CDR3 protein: CASSEAGASTDTQYF
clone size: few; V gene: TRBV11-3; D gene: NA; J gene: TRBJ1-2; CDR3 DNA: TGTGCCAGCCCCTCGCATGGGCACCTGAGGGGCTACACCTTC; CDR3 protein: CASPSHGHLRGYTF
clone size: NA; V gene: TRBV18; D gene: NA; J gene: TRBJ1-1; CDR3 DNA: TGTGCCAGCTCCGAAAATGGACGGACGAACACTGAAGCTTTCTTT; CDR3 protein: CASSENGRTNTEAFF
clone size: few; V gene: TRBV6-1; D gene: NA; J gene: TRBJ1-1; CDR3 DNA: TGTGCCAGCAATTGGAACACTGAAGCTTTCTTT; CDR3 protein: CASNWNTEAFF
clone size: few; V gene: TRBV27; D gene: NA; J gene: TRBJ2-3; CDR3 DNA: TGTGCCAGCAGTTTACTTCCGCGGACCACAGATACGCAGTATTTT; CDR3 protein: CASSLLPRTTDTQYF
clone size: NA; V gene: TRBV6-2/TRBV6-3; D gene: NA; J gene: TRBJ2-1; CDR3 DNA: TGTGCCAGCAGTGCTGACTTCCTCCCCTACAATGAGCAGTTCTTC; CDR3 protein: CASSADFLPYNEQFF
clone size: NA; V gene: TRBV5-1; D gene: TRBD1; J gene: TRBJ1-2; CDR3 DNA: TGCGCCAGCAGCCACACACAGGGGTCGAGAGGCTACACCTTC; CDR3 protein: CASSHTQGSRGYTF
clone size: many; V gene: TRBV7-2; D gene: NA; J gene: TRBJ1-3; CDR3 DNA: TGTGCCAGCAGCTTAGACTTCTTCTCTGGAAACACCATATATTTT; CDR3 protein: CASSLDFFSGNTIYF
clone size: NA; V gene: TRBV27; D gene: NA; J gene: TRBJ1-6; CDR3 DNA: TGTGCCAGCAGTTTATTTCCGGGCTGGGGTTCACCCCTCCACTTT; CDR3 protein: CASSLFPGWGSPLHF
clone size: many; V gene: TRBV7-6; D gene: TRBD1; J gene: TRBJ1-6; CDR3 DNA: TGTGCCAGCAGCCCCCGGGGGACAGGGTCACCCCTCCACTTT; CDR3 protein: CASSPRGTGSPLHF
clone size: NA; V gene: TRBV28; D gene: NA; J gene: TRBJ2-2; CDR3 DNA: TGTGCCAGCCAACTTCCACAAAGCGGGTACACCGGGGAGCTGTTTTTT; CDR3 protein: CASQLPQSGYTGELFF
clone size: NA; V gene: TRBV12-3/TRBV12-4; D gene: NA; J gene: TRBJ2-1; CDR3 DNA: TGTGCCAGCAAGCGCTTCCAGGCAAACAATGAGCAGTTCTTC; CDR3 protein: CASKRFQANNEQFF
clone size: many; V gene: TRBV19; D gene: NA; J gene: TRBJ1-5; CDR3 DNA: TGTGCCAGTAGTATGTGGGTTATCGGCAATCAGCCCCAGCATTTT; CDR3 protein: CASSMWVIGNQPQHF
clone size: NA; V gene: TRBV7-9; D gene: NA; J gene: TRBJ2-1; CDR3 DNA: TGTGCCAGCAGCTTCCCCGGGCCCGATGAGCAGTTCTTC; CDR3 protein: CASSFPGPDEQFF
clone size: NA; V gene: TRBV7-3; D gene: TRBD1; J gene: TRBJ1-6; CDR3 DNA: TGTGCCAGCAGCGTATCCGGAGGGGGCAATTCACCCCTCCACTTT; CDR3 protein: CASSVSGGGNSPLHF
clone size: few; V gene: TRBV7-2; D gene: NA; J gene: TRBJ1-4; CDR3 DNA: TGTGCCAGCAGCTTAGCGGGGACGGGTGAAAAACTGTTTTTT; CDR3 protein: CASSLAGTGEKLFF
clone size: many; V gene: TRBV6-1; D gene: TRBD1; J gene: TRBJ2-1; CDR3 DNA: TGTGCCAGCAGTTTCAGACAGGGGTATGAGCAGTTCTTC; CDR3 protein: CASSFRQGYEQFF
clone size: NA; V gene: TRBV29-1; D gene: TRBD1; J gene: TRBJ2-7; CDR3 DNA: TGCAGCGTTGAATCGCAGGGGGCGACCGGTTACGAGCAGTACTTC; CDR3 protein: CSVESQGATGYEQYF
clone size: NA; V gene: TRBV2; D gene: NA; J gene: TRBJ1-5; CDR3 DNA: TGTGCCAGTTCTTCCAGGGGTAGACAGGCTATGCAGCCCCAGCATTTT; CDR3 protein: CASSSRGRQAMQPQHF
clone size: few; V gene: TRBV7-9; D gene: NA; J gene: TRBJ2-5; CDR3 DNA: TGTGCCAGCAGCGCCCCCGGGCTCCGAGGAACCCAGTACTTC; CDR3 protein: CASSAPGLRGTQYF
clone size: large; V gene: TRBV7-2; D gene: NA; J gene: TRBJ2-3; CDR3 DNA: TGTGCCAGCAGCTTAGGGGGGGTGAGCACAGATACGCAGTATTTT; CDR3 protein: CASSLGGVSTDTQYF
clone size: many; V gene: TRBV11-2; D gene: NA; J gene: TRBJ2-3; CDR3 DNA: TGTGCCAGCAGCTTAAACGGGGGAGTAGATACGCAGTATTTT; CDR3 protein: CASSLNGGVDTQYF
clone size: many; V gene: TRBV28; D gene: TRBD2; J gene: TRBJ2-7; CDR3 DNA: TGTGCCAGCAGCCAAGACCTAGGGACTAGCGGGAGAACCTACGAGCAGTACTTC; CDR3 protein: CASSQDLGTSGRTYEQYF
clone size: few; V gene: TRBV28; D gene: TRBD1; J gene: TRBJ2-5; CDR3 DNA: TGTGCCAGTAGACAGGGGACGGAGTCCCAGTACTTC; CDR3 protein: CASRQGTESQYF
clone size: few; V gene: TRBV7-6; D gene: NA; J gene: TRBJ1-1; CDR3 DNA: TGTGCCAGCAGCCCTACGCGGGCCACTGAAGCTTTCTTT; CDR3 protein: CASSPTRATEAFF
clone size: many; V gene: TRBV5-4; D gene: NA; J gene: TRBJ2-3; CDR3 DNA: TGTGCCAGCAGCTTTAAACGGAACACAGATACGCAGTATTTT; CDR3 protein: CASSFKRNTDTQYF